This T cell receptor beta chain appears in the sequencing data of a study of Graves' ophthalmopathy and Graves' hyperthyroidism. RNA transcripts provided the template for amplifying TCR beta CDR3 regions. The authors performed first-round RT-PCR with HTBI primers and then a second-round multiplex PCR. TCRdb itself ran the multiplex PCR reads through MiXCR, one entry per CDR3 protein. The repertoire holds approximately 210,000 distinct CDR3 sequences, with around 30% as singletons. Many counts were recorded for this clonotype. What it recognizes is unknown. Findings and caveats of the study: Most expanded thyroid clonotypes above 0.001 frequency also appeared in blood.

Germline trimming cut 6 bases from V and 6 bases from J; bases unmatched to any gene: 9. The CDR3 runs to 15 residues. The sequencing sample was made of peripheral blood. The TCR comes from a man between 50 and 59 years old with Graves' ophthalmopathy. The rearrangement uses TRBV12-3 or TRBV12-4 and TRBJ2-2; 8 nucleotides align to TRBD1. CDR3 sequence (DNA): TGTGCCAGCAGCTATCTTCTGACAGGGGCCGGGGAGCTGTTTTTT. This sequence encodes CASSYLLTGAGELFF.